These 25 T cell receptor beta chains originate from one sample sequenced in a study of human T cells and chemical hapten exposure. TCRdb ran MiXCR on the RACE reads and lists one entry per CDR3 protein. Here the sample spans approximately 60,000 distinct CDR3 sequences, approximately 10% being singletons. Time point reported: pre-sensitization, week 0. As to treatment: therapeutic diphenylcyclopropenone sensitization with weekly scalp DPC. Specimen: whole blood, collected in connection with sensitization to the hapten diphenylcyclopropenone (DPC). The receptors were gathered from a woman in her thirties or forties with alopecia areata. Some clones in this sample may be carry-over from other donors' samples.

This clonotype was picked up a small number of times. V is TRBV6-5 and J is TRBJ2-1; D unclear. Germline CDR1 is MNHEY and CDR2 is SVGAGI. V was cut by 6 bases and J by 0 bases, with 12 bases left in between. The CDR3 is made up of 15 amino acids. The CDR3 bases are TGTGCCAGCAGGATTTCCCAGAGCTCCTACAATGAGCAGTTCTTC. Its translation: CASRISQSSYNEQFF.

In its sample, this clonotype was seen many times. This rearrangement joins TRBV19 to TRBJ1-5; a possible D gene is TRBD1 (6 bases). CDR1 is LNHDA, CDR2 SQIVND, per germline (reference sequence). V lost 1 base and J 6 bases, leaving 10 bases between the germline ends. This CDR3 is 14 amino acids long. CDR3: CASSIGQVRQPQHF. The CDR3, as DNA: TGTGCCAGTAGTATAGGACAGGTCCGTCAGCCCCAGCATTTT.

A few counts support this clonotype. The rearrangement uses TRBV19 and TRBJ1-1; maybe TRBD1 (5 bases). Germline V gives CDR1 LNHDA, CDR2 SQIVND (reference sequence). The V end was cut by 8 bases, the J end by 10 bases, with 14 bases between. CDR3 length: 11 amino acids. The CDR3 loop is CASALGGRAFF. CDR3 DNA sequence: TGTGCCAGTGCCTTGGGGGGGAGAGCTTTCTTT.

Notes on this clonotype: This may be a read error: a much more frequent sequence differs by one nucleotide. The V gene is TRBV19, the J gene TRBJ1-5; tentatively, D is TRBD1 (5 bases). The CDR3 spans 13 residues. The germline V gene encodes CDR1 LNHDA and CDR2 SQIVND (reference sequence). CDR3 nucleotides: TGTGGCAGTAGTAGGGACCGGGATCAGCCCCAGCATTTT. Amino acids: CGSSRDRDQPQHF.

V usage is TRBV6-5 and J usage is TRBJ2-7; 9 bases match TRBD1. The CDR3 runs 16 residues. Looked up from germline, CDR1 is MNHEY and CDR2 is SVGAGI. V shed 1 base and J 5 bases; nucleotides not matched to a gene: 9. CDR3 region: CASSYWGGQGNNEQYF. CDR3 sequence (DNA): TGTGCCAGCAGTTACTGGGGAGGACAGGGGAACAACGAGCAGTACTTC.

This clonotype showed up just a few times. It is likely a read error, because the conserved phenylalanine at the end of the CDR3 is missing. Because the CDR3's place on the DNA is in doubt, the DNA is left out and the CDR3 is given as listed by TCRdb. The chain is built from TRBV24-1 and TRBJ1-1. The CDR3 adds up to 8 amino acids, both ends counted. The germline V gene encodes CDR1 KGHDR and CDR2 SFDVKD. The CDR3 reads CATSDHFT.

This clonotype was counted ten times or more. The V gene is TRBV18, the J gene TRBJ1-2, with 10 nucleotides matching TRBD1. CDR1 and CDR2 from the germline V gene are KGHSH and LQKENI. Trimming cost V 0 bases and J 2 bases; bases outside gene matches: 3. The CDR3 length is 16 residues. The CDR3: CASSPPGQGTNYGYTF. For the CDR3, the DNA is TGTGCCAGCTCACCACCGGGACAGGGGACGAACTATGGCTACACCTTC.

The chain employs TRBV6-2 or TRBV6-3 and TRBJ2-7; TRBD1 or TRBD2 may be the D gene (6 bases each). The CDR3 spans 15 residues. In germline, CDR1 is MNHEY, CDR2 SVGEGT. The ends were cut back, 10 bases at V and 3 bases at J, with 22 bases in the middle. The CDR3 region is CATVRGKTGFYEQYF. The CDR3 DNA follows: TGTGCCACCGTCCGGGGGAAAACAGGGTTCTACGAGCAGTACTTC.

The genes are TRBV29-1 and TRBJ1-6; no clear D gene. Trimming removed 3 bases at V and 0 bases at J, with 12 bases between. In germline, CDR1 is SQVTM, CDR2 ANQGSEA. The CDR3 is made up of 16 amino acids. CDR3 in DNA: TGCAGCGTTGATAACGGTAGCAGCTCCTATAATTCACCCCTCCACTTT. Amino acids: CSVDNGSSSYNSPLHF.

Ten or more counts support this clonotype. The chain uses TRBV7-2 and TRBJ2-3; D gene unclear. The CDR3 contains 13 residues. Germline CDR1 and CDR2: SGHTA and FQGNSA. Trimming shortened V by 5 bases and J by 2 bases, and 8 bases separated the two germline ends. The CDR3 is CASSLRLTDTQYF. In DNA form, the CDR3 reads TGTGCCAGCAGCCTGCGACTCACAGATACGCAGTATTTT.

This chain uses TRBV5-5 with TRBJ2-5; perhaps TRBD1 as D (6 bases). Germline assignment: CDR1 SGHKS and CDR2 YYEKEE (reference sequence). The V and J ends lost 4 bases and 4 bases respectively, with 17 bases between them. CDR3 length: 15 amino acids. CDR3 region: CASSPRTDSLETQYF. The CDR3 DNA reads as TGTGCCAGCAGCCCCCGGACGGACAGCCTAGAGACCCAGTACTTC.

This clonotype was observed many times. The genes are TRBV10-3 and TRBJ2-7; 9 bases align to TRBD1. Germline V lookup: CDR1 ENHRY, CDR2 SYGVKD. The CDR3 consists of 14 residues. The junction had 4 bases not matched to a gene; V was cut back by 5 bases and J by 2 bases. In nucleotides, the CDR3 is TGTGCCATCAGTTTCGGGACAGGGCCCTACGAGCAGTACTTC. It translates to CAISFGTGPYEQYF.

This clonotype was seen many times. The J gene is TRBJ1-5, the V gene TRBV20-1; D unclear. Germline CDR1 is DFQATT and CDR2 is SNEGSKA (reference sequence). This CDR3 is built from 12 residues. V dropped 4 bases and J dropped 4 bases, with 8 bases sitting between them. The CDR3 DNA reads TGCAGTGCTACAACGGGGAATCAGCCCCAGCATTTT. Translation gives CSATTGNQPQHF.

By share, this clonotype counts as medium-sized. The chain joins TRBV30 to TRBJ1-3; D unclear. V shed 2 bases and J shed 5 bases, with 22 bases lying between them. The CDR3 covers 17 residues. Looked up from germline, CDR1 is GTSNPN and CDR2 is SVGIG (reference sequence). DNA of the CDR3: TGTGCCTGGAGTCCCCCTTTCGGAGGCATTCCAAGAAACACCATATATTTT. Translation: CAWSPPFGGIPRNTIYF.

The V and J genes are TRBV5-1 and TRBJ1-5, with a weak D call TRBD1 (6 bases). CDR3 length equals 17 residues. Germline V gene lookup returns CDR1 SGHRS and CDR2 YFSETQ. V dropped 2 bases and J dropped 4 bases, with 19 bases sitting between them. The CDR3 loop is CASSFLPQGIGNQPQHF. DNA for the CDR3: TGCGCCAGCAGCTTCCTACCACAGGGTATAGGTAATCAGCCCCAGCATTTT.

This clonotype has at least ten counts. The CDR3 is CASSPNRQGVSAFF. CDR3 DNA sequence: TGTGCCAGCAGCCCGAATAGACAGGGGGTATCGGCTTTCTTT. The chain employs TRBV7-9 and TRBJ1-1; 9 positions match TRBD1. CDR1 and CDR2 from the germline V gene are SEHNR and FQNEAQ (reference sequence). CDR3 length equals 14 residues. V lost 5 bases to trimming and J lost 11 bases; unmatched junction nucleotides: 12.

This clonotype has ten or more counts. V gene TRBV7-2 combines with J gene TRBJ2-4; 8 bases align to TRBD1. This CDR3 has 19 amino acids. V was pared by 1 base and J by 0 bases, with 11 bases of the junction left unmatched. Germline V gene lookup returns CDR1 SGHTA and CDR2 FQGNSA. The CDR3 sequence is CASSLEGGQGKLAKNIQYF. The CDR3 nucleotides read TGTGCCAGCAGCTTAGAGGGTGGACAGGGAAAACTAGCCAAAAACATTCAGTACTTC.

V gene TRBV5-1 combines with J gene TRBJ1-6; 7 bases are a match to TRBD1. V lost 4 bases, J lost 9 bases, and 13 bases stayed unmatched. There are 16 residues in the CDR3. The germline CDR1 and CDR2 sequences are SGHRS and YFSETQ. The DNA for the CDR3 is TGCGCCAGCAGCGCTCAGACCGGGACAGTCCCTTCACCCCTCCACTTT. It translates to CASSAQTGTVPSPLHF.

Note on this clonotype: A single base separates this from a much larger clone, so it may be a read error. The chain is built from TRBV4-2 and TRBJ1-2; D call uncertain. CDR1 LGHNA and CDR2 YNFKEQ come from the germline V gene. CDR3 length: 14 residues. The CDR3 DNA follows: TGTGCCAGCAGCCAACAGCGGCAGGACTATGGCTACGCCTTC. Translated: CASSQQRQDYGYAF.

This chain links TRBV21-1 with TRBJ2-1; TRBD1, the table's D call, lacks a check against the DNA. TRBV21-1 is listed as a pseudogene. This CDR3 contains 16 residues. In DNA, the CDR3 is TGTGCCAGCAGCAAAGTAAGGGGCAGTAGCCCCAATGAGCAGTTCTTC. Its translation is CASSKVRGSSPNEQFF.

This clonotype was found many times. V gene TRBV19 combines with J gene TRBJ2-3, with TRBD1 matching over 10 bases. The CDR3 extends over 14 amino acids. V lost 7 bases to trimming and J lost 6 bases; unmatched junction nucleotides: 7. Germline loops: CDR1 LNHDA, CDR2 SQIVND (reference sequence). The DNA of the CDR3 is TGTGCCAGTACTCCGGGACAGGGGTTGGATACGCAGTATTTT. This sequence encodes CASTPGQGLDTQYF.

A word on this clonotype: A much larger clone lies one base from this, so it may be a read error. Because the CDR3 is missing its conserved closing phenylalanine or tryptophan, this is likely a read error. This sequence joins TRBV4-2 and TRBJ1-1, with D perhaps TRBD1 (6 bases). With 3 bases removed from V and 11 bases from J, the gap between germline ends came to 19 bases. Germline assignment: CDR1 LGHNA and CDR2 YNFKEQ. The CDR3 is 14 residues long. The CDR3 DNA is TGTGCCAGCAGCCAGGGGGGCCCGGAGGAGCGGGCTTTCTAT. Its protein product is CASSQGGPEERAFY.

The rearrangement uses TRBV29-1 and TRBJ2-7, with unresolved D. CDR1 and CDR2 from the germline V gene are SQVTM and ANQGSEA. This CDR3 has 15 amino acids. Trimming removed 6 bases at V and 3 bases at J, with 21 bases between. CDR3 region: CSVALGLPMDYEQYF. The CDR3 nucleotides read TGCAGCGTCGCCCTCGGCCTGCCTATGGACTACGAGCAGTACTTC.

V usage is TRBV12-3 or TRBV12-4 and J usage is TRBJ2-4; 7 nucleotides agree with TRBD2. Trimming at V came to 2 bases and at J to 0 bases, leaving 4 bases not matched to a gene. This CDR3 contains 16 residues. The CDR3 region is CASSLTGGRAKNIQYF. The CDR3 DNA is TGTGCCAGCAGTTTAACGGGCGGGAGAGCCAAAAACATTCAGTACTTC.

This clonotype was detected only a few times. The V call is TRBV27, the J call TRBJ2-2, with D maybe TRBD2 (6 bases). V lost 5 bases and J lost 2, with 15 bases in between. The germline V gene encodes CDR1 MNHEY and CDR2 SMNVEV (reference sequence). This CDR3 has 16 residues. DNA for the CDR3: TGTGCCAGCAGTGACCCCGCGGGACTTAACACCGGGGAGCTGTTTTTT. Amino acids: CASSDPAGLNTGELFF.